This TCR beta chain was recovered during a study of blood T cell repertoires in COVID-19. Study-level information: The United States, Italy and Spain provided the acute and convalescent COVID-19 samples. PBMCs, B-cell-depleted T cells, or T cells were the source of the cDNA or gDNA that made up the material.

The V and J ends lost 4 bases and 6 bases respectively, with 15 bases between them. This CDR3 spans 14 amino acids. CDR1 and CDR2 (germline): MDHEN, SYDVKM. Original analysis: It was from reference gene primer amplification that nucleated cell counts were estimated. TCRdb's table, derived via immunoSEQ multiplex PCR, lists solely in-frame clones and lacks some. V, J and clone size reflect that table, while D and trimming were determined from the DNA. The data contain approximately 70,000 clones, just under 90% of them singletons. The sequenced material came from peripheral blood. This receptor was obtained from a woman of 80 years or more with active COVID-19. The chain has TRBV28 and TRBJ1-1; no reliable D call. The CDR3 DNA reads as TGTGCCAGCAGTTGGGGAGCGGTGATCGCTGAAGCTTTCTTT. It translates to CASSWGAVIAEAFF.